This TCR beta chain was observed in a study of PD-1 blockade in classical Hodgkin lymphoma. Study-wide results and limits: Baseline diversity in complete responders resembled that of newly diagnosed patients. When set against healthy donors, newly diagnosed patients were reported to show lower baseline TCR diversity.

This CDR3 has 17 amino acids. The germline CDR1 and CDR2 sequences are LNHNV and YYDKDF (reference sequence). Trimming at V came to 2 bases and at J to 6 bases, leaving 5 bases not matched to a gene. This clone appeared once. Its specificity is not known. Each patient relapsed following autologous stem cell transplantation, and prior brentuximab vedotin exposure differed. Reported best responses ranged across complete response, partial response or progressive disease. Assay used: immunoSEQ multiplex PCR; TCRdb lists only in-frame clones, some missing. The sample shows nearly 55,000 clones, around 85% of them seen only once.

This specimen consisted of peripheral blood mononuclear cells (PBMCs), obtained at baseline. This TCR was sampled from a human donor with classical Hodgkin lymphoma. V usage is TRBV15 and J usage is TRBJ2-1; 15 nucleotides match TRBD2. CDR3 DNA: TGTGCCACCAGCAGAATACAGGGACTAGCGGGGGGCAATGAGCAGTTCTTC. It translates to CATSRIQGLAGGNEQFF. The entire variable domain, with the rest obtained from reference TRBV15 and TRBJ2-1, is as follows: DAMVIQNPRYQVTQFGKPVTLSCSQTLNHNVMYWYQQKSSQAPKLLFHYYDKDFNNEADTPDNFQSRRPNTSFCFLDIRSPGLGDTAMYLCATSRIQGLAGGNEQFFGPGTRLTVL.